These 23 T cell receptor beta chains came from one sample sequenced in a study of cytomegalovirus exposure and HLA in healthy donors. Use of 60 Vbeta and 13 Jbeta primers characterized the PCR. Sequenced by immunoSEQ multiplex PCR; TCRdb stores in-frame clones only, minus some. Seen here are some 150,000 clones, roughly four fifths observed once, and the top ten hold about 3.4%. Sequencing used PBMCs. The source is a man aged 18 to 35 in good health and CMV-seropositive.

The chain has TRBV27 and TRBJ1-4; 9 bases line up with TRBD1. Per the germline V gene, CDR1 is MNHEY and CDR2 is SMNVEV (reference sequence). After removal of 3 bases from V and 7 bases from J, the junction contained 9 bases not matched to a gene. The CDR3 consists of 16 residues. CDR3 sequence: CASSFGPGTGSEKLFF. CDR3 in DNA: TGTGCCAGCAGTTTCGGTCCCGGGACAGGGAGTGAAAAACTGTTTTTT. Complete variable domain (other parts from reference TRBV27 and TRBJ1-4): EAQVTQNPRYLITVTGKKLTVTCSQNMNHEYMSWYRQDPGLGLRQIYYSMNVEVTDKGDVPEGYKVSRKEKRNFPLILESPSPNQTSLYFCASSFGPGTGSEKLFFGSGTQLSVL.

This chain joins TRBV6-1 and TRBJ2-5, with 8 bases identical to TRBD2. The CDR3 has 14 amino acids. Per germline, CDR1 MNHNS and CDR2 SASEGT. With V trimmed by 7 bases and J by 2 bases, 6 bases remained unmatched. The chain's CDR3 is CASTTLAAQETQYF. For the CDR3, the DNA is TGTGCCAGCACCACACTAGCGGCACAAGAGACCCAGTACTTC.

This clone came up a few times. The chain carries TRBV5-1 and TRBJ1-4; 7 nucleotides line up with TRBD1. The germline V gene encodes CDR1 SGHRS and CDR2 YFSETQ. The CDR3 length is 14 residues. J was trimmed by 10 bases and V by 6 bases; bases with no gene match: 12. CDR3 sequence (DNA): TGCGCCAGCATTTTAAACAGGGGAGATGGAAAACTGTTTTTT. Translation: CASILNRGDGKLFF.

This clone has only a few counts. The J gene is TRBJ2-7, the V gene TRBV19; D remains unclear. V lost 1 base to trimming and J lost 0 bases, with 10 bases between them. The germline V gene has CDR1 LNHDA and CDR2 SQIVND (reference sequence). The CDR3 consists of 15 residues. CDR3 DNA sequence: TGTGCCAGTAGTATAGGCCTTCTAAGCTCCTACGAGCAGTACTTC. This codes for CASSIGLLSSYEQYF. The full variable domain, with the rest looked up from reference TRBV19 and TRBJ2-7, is DGGITQSPKYLFRKEGQNVTLSCEQNLNHDAMYWYRQDPGQGLRLIYYSQIVNDFQKGDIAEGYSVSREKKESFPLTVTSAQKNPTAFYLCASSIGLLSSYEQYFGPGTRLTVT.

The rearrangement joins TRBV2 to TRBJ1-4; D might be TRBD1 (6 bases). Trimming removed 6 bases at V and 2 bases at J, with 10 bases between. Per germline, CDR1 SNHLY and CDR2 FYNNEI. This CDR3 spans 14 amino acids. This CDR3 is CASREDSTNEKLFF. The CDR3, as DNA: TGTGCCAGCAGAGAGGACAGCACTAATGAAAAACTGTTTTTT. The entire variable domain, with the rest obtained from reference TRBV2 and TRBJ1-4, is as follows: EPEVTQTPSHQVTQMGQEVILRCVPISNHLYFYWYRQILGQKVEFLVSFYNNEISEKSEIFDDQFSVERPDGSNFTLKIRSTKLEDSAMYFCASREDSTNEKLFFGSGTQLSVL.

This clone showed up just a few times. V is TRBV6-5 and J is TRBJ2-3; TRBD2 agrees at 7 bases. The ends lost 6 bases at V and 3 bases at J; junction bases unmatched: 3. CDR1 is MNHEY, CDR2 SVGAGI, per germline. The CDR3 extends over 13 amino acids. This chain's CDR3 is CASRGGSTDTQYF. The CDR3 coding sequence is TGTGCCAGCAGGGGAGGGAGTACAGATACGCAGTATTTT.

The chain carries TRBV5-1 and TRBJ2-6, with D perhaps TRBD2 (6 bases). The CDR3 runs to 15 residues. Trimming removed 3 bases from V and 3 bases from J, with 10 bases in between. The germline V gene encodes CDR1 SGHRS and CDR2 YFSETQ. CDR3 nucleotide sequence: TGCGCCAGCAGCTCGGACGGGGGTGGGGCCAACGTCCTGACTTTC. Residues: CASSSDGGGANVLTF.

The CDR3 loop reads CASSDSMGAGSHNEQFF. CDR3 nucleotide sequence: TGTGCCAGCAGTGACTCGATGGGAGCGGGGAGTCACAATGAGCAGTTCTTC. The chain recombines TRBV6-4 with TRBJ2-1; 7 positions match TRBD2. With 0 bases clipped from V and 5 bases from J, the junction kept 10 bases outside the gene matches. Per germline, CDR1 MRHNA and CDR2 SNTAGT. This CDR3 has 17 amino acids.

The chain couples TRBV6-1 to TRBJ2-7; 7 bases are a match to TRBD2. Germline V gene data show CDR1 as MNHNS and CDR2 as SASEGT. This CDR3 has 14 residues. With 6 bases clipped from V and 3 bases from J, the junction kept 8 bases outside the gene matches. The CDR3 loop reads CASRQAGAGYEQYF. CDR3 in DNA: TGTGCCAGCAGGCAGGCGGGAGCTGGCTACGAGCAGTACTTC.

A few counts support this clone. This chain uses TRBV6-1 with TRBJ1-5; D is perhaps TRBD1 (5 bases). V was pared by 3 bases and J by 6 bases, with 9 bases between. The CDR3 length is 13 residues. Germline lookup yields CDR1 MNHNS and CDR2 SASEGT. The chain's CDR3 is CASSDRATQPQHF. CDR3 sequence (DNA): TGTGCCAGCAGTGACAGGGCGACTCAGCCCCAGCATTTT.

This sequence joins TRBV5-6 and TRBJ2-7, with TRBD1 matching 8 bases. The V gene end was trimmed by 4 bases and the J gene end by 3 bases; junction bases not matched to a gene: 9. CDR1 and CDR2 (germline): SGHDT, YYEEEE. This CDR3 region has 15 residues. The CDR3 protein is CASSHGQGILYEQYF. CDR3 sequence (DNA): TGTGCCAGCAGCCACGGACAGGGAATACTCTACGAGCAGTACTTC.

This CDR3 reads CASSLTAGLFDEQFF. The DNA for the CDR3 is TGTGCCAGCAGTCTGACGGCAGGACTATTCGATGAGCAGTTCTTC. J is TRBJ2-1 and V is TRBV7-9, with TRBD2 as a possible D gene (6 bases). CDR1 is SEHNR and CDR2 is FQNEAQ in the germline V gene (reference sequence). V lost 6 bases and J lost 8, with 20 bases in between. There are 15 residues in the CDR3.

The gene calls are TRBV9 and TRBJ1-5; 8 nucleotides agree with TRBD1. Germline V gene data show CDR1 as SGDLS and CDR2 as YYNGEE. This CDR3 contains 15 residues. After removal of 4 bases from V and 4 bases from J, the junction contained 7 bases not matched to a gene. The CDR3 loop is CASSMSGQGNQPQHF. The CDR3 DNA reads TGTGCCAGCAGCATGTCTGGACAGGGAAATCAGCCCCAGCATTTT.

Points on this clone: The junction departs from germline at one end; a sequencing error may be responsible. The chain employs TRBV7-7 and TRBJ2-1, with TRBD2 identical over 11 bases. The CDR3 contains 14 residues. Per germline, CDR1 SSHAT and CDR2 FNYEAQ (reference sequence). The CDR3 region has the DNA TGTGCTAGCAGCCAACTAGCGGGGGCCAATGAGCAGTTCTTC. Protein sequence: CASSQLAGANEQFF.

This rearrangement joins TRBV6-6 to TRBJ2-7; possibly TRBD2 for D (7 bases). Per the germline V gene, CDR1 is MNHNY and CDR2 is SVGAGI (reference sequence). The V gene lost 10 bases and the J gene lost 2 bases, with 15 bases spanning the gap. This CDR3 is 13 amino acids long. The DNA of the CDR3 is TGTGCCACCAGGCGGGGGCGCGCCTACGAGCAGTACTTC. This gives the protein CATRRGRAYEQYF.

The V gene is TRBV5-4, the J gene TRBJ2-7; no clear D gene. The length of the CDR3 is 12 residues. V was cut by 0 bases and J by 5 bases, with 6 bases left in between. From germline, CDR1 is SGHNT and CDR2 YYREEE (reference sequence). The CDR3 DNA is TGTGCCAGCAGCTTGGTGCGAGACGAGCAGTACTTC. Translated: CASSLVRDEQYF.

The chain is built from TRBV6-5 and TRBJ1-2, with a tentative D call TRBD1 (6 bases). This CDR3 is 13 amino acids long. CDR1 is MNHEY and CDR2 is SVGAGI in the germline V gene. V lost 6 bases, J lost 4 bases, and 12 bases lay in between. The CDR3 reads CASRDSGTYGYTF. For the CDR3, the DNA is TGTGCCAGCAGGGACAGCGGAACCTATGGCTACACCTTC.

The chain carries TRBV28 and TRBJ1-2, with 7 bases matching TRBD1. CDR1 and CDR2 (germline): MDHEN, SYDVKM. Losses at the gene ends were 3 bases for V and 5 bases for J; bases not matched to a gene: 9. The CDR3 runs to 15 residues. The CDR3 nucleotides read TGTGCCAGCAGTTTGGGGTTGGGACAGACTTATGGCTACACCTTC. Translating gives CASSLGLGQTYGYTF.

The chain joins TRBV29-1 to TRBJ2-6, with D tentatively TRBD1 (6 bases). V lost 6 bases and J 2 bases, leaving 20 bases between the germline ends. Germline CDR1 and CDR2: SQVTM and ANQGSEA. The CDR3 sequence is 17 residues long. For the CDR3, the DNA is TGCAGCGTGTCAGAAGGGGCAGGGGTTCCTGGGGCCAACGTCCTGACTTTC. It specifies CSVSEGAGVPGANVLTF. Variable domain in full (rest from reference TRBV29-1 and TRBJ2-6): SAVISQKPSRDICQRGTSLTIQCQVDSQVTMMFWYRQQPGQSLTLIATANQGSEATYESGFVIDKFPISRPNLTFSTLTVSNMSPEDSSIYLCSVSEGAGVPGANVLTFGAGSRLTVL.

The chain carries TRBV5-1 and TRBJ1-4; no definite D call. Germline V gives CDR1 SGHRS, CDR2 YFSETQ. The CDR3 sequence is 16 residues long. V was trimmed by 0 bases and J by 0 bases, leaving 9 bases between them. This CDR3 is CASSLGHSPTNEKLFF. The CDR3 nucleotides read TGCGCCAGCAGCTTGGGACACAGTCCAACTAATGAAAAACTGTTTTTT.

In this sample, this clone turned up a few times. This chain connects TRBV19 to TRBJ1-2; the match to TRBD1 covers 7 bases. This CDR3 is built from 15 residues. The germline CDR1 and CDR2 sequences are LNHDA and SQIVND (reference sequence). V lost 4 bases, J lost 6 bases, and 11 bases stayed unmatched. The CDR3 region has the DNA TGTGCCAGTAGTAGCCTAAACAGGGGCAGGAATGGCTACACCTTC. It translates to CASSSLNRGRNGYTF.

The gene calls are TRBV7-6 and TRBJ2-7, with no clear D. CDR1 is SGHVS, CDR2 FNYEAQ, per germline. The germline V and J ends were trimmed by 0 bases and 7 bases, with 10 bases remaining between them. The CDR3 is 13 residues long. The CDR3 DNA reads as TGTGCCAGCAGCTTAGCGAAAGAAACAGAGCAGTACTTC. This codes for CASSLAKETEQYF.

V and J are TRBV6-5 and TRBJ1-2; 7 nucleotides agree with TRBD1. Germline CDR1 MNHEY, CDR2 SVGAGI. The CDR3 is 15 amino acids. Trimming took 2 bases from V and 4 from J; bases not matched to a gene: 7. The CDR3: CASSYDPGGGYGYTF. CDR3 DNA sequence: TGTGCCAGCAGTTACGATCCAGGGGGTGGCTATGGCTACACCTTC.